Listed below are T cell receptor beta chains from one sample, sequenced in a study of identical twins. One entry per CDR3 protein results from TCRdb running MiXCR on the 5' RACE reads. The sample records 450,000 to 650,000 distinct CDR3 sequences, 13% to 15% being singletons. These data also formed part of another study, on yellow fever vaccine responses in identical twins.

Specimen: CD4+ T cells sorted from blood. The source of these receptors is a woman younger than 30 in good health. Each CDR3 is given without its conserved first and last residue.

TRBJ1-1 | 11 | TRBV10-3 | AISAGLLTEAF
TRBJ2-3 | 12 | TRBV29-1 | SVVRPLSTDTQY
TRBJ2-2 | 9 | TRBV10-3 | AATGTGELF
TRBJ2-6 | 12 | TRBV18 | ASSPERGANVLT
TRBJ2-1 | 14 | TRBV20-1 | SARGAGVVRGNEQF
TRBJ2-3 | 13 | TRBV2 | ASMMGIPSTDTQY
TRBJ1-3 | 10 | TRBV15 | ATSHKGNTIY
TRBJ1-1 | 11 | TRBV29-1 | SVEDQRGAGAF
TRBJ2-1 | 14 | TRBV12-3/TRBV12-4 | ASRQRGGGFYNEQF
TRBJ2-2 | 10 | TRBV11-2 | ASTYVTGELF
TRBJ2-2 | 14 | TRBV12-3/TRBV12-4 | ASSFGGRADGGELF
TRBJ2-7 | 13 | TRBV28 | ASSYHGAGSYEQY
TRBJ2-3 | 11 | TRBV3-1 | ASSHGSGVTQY
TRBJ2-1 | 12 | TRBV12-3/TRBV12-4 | ASSLGRNYNEQF
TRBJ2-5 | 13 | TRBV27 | ASSPRGQTAETQY
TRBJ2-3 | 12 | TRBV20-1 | SARKRTNTDTQY
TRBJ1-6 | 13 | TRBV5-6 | ASSLPGRYNSPLH
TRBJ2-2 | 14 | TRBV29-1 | SVEIGGVLSTGELF
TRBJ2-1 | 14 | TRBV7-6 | ASSLWTSGVIHEQF
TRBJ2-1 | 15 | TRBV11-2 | ASSSDPGLAKYNEQF
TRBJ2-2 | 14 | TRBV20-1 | SARPGGAPNTGELF
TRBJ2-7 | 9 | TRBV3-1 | ASRREHEQY
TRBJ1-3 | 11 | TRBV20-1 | SVRGDSGNTIY
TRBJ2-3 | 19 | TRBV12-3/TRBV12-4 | ASSFFVGLAGERVFTDTQY
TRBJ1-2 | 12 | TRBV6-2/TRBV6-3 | ASRPNQGHYGYT
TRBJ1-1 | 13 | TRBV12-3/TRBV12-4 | ASSLRAARNTEAF
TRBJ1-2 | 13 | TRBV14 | ASSQADGRGNGYT